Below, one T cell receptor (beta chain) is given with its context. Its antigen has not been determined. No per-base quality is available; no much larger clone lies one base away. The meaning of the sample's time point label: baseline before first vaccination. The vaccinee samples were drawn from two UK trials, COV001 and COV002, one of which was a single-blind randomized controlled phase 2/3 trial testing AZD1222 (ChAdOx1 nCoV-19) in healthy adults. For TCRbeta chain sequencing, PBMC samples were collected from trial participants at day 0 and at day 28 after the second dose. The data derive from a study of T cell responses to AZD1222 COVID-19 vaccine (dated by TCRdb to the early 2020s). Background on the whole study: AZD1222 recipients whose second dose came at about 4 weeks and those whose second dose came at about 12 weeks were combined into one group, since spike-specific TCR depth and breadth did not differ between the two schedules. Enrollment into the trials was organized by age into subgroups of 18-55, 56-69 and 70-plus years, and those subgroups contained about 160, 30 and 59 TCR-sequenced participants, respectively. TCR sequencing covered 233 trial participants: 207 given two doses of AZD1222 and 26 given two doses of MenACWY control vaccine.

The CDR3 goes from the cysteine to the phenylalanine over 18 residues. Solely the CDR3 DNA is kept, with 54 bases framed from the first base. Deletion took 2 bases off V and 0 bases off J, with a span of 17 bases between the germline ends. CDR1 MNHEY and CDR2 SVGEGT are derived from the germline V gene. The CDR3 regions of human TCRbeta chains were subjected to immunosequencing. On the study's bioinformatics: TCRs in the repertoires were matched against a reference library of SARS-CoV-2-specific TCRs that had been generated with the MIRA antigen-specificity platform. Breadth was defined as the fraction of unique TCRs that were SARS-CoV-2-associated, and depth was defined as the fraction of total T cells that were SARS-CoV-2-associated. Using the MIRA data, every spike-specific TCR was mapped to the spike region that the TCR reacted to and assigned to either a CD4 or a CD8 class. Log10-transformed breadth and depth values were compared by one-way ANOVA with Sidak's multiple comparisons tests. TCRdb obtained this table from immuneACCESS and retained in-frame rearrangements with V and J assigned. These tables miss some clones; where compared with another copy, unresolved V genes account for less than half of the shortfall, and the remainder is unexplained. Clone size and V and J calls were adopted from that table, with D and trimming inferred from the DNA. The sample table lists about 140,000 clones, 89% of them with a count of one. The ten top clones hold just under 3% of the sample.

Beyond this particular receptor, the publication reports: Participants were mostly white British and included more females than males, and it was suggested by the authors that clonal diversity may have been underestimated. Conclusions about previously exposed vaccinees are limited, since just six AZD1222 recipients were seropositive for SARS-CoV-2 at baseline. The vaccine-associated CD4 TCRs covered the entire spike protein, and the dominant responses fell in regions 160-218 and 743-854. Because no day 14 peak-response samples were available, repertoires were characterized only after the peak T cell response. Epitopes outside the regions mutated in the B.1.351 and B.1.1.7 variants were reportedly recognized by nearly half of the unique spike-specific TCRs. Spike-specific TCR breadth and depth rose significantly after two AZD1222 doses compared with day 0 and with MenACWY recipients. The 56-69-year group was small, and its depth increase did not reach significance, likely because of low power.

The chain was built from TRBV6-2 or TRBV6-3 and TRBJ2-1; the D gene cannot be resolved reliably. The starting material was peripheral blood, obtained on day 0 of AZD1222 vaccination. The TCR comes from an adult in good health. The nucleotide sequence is TGTGCCAGCAGTTACAGCCCCCAGGCGTGGAGCTCCTACAATGAGCAGTTCTTC. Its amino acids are CASSYSPQAWSSYNEQFF.